The source of this TCR beta chain is a study of T-cell memory formation after mild COVID-19 (dated by TCRdb to the early 2020s). With regard to the full study: TCR sequence clusters from the two donors were found to be largely donor specific. T-cell clones expanding and contracting after mild COVID-19 in a couple of donors were tracked by longitudinal TCRalpha and TCRbeta repertoire sequencing. Two young, previously healthy adult volunteers, one female and one male, were included in the cohort.

Ficoll-Paque density gradient centrifugation was used to isolate PBMCs. There are a few counts of this clonotype. No antigen is known for it. Nothing much larger sits one base from this clone, and base qualities are not available. At the junction V is shortened by 4 bases and J by 5 bases; bases outside the gene matches: 1. Including the terminal cysteine and valine, the CDR3 comprises 12 residues. Only the CDR3 region is kept as DNA, spanning 36 bases read in frame from base 1. CDR1 is given as SEHNR and CDR2 as FQNEAQ, both from the germline V gene (reference sequence). The paper as a whole reports these results and caveats: Contracting CD4+ clones were found mainly in CM and EM memory subsets, while CD8+ clones were enriched in EMRA. Some responding clones were detected in pre-infection memory, which suggested that pre-existing cross-reactive memory T cells had joined the SARS-CoV-2 response. The second-wave clones that peaked on day 37 were not confirmed to be SARS-CoV-2 specific. Clones contracting from day 15 to 85 had balanced CD4/CD8 phenotypes, while a second wave expanding from day 15 to 37 was biased towards CD4+. The study covered only a couple of mild cases, and larger cohorts including severe cases with pre-infection samples were considered necessary.

The instrument was an Illumina NovaSeq 6000. TCRalpha and TCRbeta cDNA libraries were constructed by 5'RACE with constant-segment primers, with sample barcodes and unique molecular identifiers being introduced. Trizol reagent was used to extract RNA from every sample. The libraries were amplified in two PCR steps, and the second step added a second sample barcode and Illumina TruSeq adapters. The libraries were sequenced on an Illumina NovaSeq using 2 x 150 bp paired-end reads. The original methods were these. Demultiplexing of reads and collapsing into UMI-guided consensus sequences were performed with migec v1.2.7. Using mixcr v2.1.11, the UMI consensuses were aligned to TRA and TRB V and J templates and assembled into clonotypes. A clonotype was counted as expanded or contracted only if both edgeR and NoisET called the change significant, with noise models trained on biological replicates. For edgeR calls, a false discovery rate-adjusted p below 0.01 and a log2 fold-change threshold of 1 were applied. As an exploratory analysis of dynamics, PCA with hierarchical clustering was applied to max-normalized trajectories of the 1000 most abundant clonotypes. Separately sequenced CD4+ and CD8+ repertoires were used to assign a CD4 or CD8 phenotype to each responding clone. TCRdb redid the processing of the public reads, applying fastp at Q25 and MiXCR, and retained in-frame beta chains. Every distinct CDR3 protein forms one entry, paired with its most common genes and DNA. The authors' filters were not applied to this entry. The sample contains under 250,000 distinct CDR3 sequences, roughly a tenth of them found a single time. The ten largest clonotypes hold more than 20% of the sample.

The sequencing sample was made of PBMCs or a T cell subset sorted from them (not recorded which). The receptor was derived from a man aged 18 to 30 who had mild COVID-19 (a few samples of this study predate the infection). The sample titles of this study are shuffled in the database, so cell type and time point are left out; the donor was told from shared clones. The rearrangement combines TRBV7-9 with TRBJ2-7; TRBD1 aligns with 8 central bases. Read as DNA, the sequence is TGTGCCAGCAGCTACAGGGGGGACGAGCAGTACGTC. This codes for CASSYRGDEQYV.